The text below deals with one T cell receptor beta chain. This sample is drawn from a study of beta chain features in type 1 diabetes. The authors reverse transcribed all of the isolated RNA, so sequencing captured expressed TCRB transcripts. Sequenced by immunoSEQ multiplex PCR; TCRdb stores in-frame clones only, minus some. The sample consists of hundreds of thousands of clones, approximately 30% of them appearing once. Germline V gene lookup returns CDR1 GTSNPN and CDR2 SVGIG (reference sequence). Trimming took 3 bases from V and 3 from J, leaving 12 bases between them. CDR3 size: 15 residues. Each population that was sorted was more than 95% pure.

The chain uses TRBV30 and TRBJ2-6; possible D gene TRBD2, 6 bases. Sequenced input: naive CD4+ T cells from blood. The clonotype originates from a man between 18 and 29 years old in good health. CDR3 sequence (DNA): TGTGCCTGGAGCCTAGGCGGGATTGGGGCCAACGTCCTGACTTTC. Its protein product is CAWSLGGIGANVLTF.